These 25 T cell receptor beta chains share one sample of origin, sequenced in a study of T cell changes during pregnancy in multiple sclerosis (dated by TCRdb to 2018 to 2020). Libraries were made using the immunoSEQ multiplex PCR assay. TCRdb limited this immuneACCESS table to in-frame rearrangements with V and J called. A share of clones is missing; checked studies link under half to unresolved V genes, and the rest is unexplained. Here the sample has some 57,000 clones; 91% occur a single time. Jointly, the top ten make up about 0.76% of the sample. Sequenced material: CD4+ T cells from peripheral blood mononuclear cells, taken in the first trimester of pregnancy. The origin of the receptors is a female donor with multiple sclerosis, enrolled in a pregnancy study.

V gene TRBV18 combines with J gene TRBJ2-1, with TRBD2 matching over 14 bases. V dropped 6 bases and J dropped 7; count of bases not matched to a gene: 5. CDR1 and CDR2 from the germline V gene are KGHSH and LQKENI. There are 15 residues in the CDR3. CDR3 nucleotide sequence: TGTGCCAGCTCGCCGACTAGCGGGGGGGCGAATGAGCAGTTCTTC. Translating gives CASSPTSGGANEQFF.

The chain recombines TRBV27 with TRBJ2-5; 9 bases align to TRBD2. Germline CDR1 reads MNHEY; CDR2 reads SMNVEV (reference sequence). The CDR3 has 16 amino acids. The V and J ends lost 6 bases and 1 base, in that order; junction bases with no gene match: 9. CDR3 sequence (DNA): TGTGCCAGCAGCCTGGGGGTAGCGGGGGTCCAAGAGACCCAGTACTTC. Protein sequence: CASSLGVAGVQETQYF.

The chain links TRBV19 to TRBJ1-2, with 10 nucleotides matching TRBD1. The V segment lost 7 bases and the J segment 8 bases; nucleotides outside the gene matches: 13. The germline CDR1 and CDR2 sequences are LNHDA and SQIVND (reference sequence). The CDR3 contains 15 residues. The DNA for the CDR3 is TGTGCCAGTACCCTCCTAGGACAGGGGGTGGAAGGCTACACCTTC. Its protein product is CASTLLGQGVEGYTF.

This clone is medium-sized by share. The chain couples TRBV21-1 to TRBJ1-5. TRBV21-1 is termed a pseudogene. This CDR3 has 15 amino acids. The CDR3, as DNA: TGTGCCAGCAGCAAAGGTGGCCGCGCCGGGGAGCCCCAGCATTTT. It specifies CASSKGGRAGEPQHF.

This clone appeared once. The chain uses TRBV5-1 and TRBJ2-1; D uncertain. Per the germline V gene, CDR1 is SGHRS and CDR2 is YFSETQ. The V and J ends lost 0 bases and 2 bases respectively, with 9 bases between them. The CDR3 is 15 amino acids. Here the CDR3 DNA reads TGCGCCAGCAGCTTGGAGATGCAGACCTACAATGAGCAGTTCTTC. It specifies CASSLEMQTYNEQFF.

This chain links TRBV9 with TRBJ2-2, with 9 bases lining up with TRBD2. Germline V gene data show CDR1 as SGDLS and CDR2 as YYNGEE. J was trimmed by 5 bases and V by 2 bases; bases with no gene match: 10. The CDR3 consists of 17 residues. CDR3 sequence: CASSVRGRGGETGELFF. In nucleotides, the CDR3 is TGTGCCAGCAGCGTGAGGGGGCGGGGGGGTGAAACCGGGGAGCTGTTTTTT.

The chain has TRBV5-6 and TRBJ2-2, with D perhaps TRBD2 (5 bases). Trimming took off 4 bases at V and 0 bases at J, with 10 bases between the two ends. Germline values: CDR1 SGHDT, CDR2 YYEEEE. The CDR3 has 15 residues. The CDR3 spells CASSRPGSNTGELFF. The DNA for the CDR3 is TGTGCCAGCAGCCGGCCGGGGTCGAACACCGGGGAGCTGTTTTTT. Full variable domain (outside the CDR3, taken from reference TRBV5-6 and TRBJ2-2): DAGVTQSPTHLIKTRGQQVTLRCSPKSGHDTVSWYQQALGQGPQFIFQYYEEEERQRGNFPDRFSGHQFPNYSSELNVNALLLGDSALYLCASSRPGSNTGELFFGEGSRLTVL.

This chain connects TRBV18 to TRBJ2-6; D may be TRBD2 (5 bases). Trimming left V 6 bases short and J 0 bases short, with 9 bases between. The germline CDR1 and CDR2 sequences are KGHSH and LQKENI. CDR3 length: 15 residues. The CDR3 is CASSSGSSGANVLTF. CDR3 DNA sequence: TGTGCCAGCTCCTCGGGGTCCTCTGGGGCCAACGTCCTGACTTTC.

V is TRBV19 and J is TRBJ2-1, with 8 bases lining up with TRBD2. CDR1 is LNHDA, CDR2 SQIVND, per germline (reference sequence). The CDR3 has 15 amino acids. V gave up 5 bases and J gave up 6 bases; unmatched junction bases: 9. This CDR3 is CASSLLAGTLNEQFF. The CDR3 DNA is TGTGCCAGTAGTTTATTAGCGGGGACGCTCAATGAGCAGTTCTTC.

This clone was counted a single time. The CDR3 here is CAWTTGHTEAFF. In DNA form, the CDR3 reads TGTGCCTGGACTACAGGGCACACTGAAGCTTTCTTT. V and J are TRBV30 and TRBJ1-1; possibly TRBD1 for D (6 bases). Trimming cost V 4 bases and J 3 bases, with 9 bases left between them. There are 12 residues in the CDR3. Germline V lookup: CDR1 GTSNPN, CDR2 SVGIG (reference sequence).

This rearrangement joins TRBV9 to TRBJ1-2; D is unclear. Per the germline V gene, CDR1 is SGDLS and CDR2 is YYNGEE. V lost 0 bases and J lost 2, with 11 bases in between. This CDR3 comprises 15 residues. CDR3 region: CASSVEDEANYGYTF. The CDR3 bases are TGTGCCAGCAGCGTAGAAGATGAGGCCAACTATGGCTACACCTTC.

The chain links TRBV2 to TRBJ2-7; D might be TRBD1 (5 bases). Between the trimmed V and J ends, which lost 6 bases and 0 bases, there was a span of 18 bases. The CDR3 consists of 16 residues. Germline CDR1 SNHLY, CDR2 FYNNEI. CDR3 DNA: TGTGCCAGCAGAGGGGCCTTAGTCCTGAGCTCCTACGAGCAGTACTTC. This translates into CASRGALVLSSYEQYF.

This rearrangement joins TRBV19 to TRBJ1-2; D not resolved. The ends were cut back, 7 bases at V and 2 bases at J, with 11 bases in the middle. The CDR3 is made up of 13 amino acids. CDR1 is LNHDA and CDR2 is SQIVND in the germline V gene (reference sequence). The CDR3: CASTTTANYGYTF. CDR3 bases: TGTGCCAGTACCACCACAGCCAACTATGGCTACACCTTC.

V and J are TRBV7-2 and TRBJ1-3, with D unclear. Trimming pared 1 base from V and 0 bases from J, leaving 4 bases between. CDR1 and CDR2 from the germline V gene are SGHTA and FQGNSA. There are 14 residues in the CDR3. CDR3 DNA: TGTGCCAGCAGCTTAGGGAGCTCTGGAAACACCATATATTTT. Translated, it gives CASSLGSSGNTIYF.

DNA of the CDR3: TGTGCCAGCAGTACGACAGGGGGTGAGAGGAATCAGCCCCAGCATTTT. Translation gives CASSTTGGERNQPQHF. This chain joins TRBV2 and TRBJ1-5, with TRBD1 matching over 9 bases. The length of the CDR3 is 16 residues. The J segment lost 4 bases and the V segment lost 5 bases, leaving 9 bases of the junction unmatched. The germline V gene has CDR1 SNHLY and CDR2 FYNNEI.

The J gene is TRBJ2-2, the V gene TRBV29-1; 15 bases fit TRBD2. The germline CDR1 and CDR2 sequences are SQVTM and ANQGSEA. The length of the CDR3 is 19 residues. Trimming took 7 bases from V and 5 from J; bases not matched to a gene: 17. The CDR3 loop is CSAAKLPGLAGGWTGELFF. The CDR3 nucleotides are TGCAGCGCCGCAAAACTACCGGGACTAGCGGGGGGCTGGACCGGGGAGCTGTTTTTT.

This chain uses TRBV5-4 with TRBJ2-7, with 7 positions matching TRBD1. Germline V gene data show CDR1 as SGHNT and CDR2 as YYREEE (reference sequence). Unmatched junction bases numbered 3, after V lost 0 bases and J lost 0 bases. The CDR3 covers 15 residues. The CDR3 spells CASSLEGANSYEQYF. As DNA, the CDR3 is TGTGCCAGCAGCTTGGAGGGGGCTAACTCCTACGAGCAGTACTTC.

This chain links TRBV2 with TRBJ1-6; D is unresolved. CDR1 and CDR2 (germline): SNHLY, FYNNEI. This CDR3 spans 13 amino acids. Trimming pared 7 bases from V and 5 bases from J, leaving 9 bases between. The DNA for the CDR3 is TGTGCCAGCAATGAGGGCAATAATTCACCCCTCCACTTT. Translated, it gives CASNEGNNSPLHF.

The chain has TRBV2 and TRBJ1-1; TRBD1 matches at 7 bases. Trimming took 7 bases from V and 6 from J; bases not matched to a gene: 11. Germline V lookup: CDR1 SNHLY, CDR2 FYNNEI. The CDR3 covers 14 residues. The CDR3 DNA follows: TGTGCCAGCACCACACCGGGACAGTTACCTGAAGCTTTCTTT. It yields the protein CASTTPGQLPEAFF. The variable domain in full, with the rest retrieved from reference TRBV2 and TRBJ1-1, is EPEVTQTPSHQVTQMGQEVILRCVPISNHLYFYWYRQILGQKVEFLVSFYNNEISEKSEIFDDQFSVERPDGSNFTLKIRSTKLEDSAMYFCASTTPGQLPEAFFGQGTRLTVV.

The J gene is TRBJ2-2, the V gene TRBV7-7; TRBD1 might be the D (5 bases). Trimming took off 2 bases at V and 4 bases at J, with 11 bases between the two ends. This CDR3 spans 15 amino acids. Germline V CDR1 and CDR2: SSHAT, FNYEAQ (reference sequence). CDR3 sequence reads: CASSLKGWGTGELFF. The CDR3 DNA follows: TGTGCCAGCAGCTTAAAGGGGTGGGGCACCGGGGAGCTGTTTTTT.

This chain joins TRBV11-2 and TRBJ2-5, with 8 bases fitting TRBD2. The CDR3 sequence is 14 residues long. Germline CDR1 reads SGHAT; CDR2 reads FQNNGV. V lost 3 bases and J lost 2; bases outside the gene matches: 2. The CDR3 loop reads CASSFQREQETQYF. The CDR3 coding sequence is TGTGCCAGCAGCTTCCAGCGGGAGCAAGAGACCCAGTACTTC.

This clone was seen only a few times. The rearrangement uses TRBV29-1 and TRBJ1-1, with TRBD1 matching 9 bases. This CDR3 is built from 14 residues. V lost 7 bases to trimming and J lost 5 bases; unmatched junction nucleotides: 11. Germline CDR1 is SQVTM and CDR2 is ANQGSEA. This CDR3 reads CSATRLDRGTEAFF. In nucleotides, the CDR3 is TGCAGCGCGACGAGACTGGACAGGGGTACTGAAGCTTTCTTT.

The chain couples TRBV21-1 to TRBJ1-1; TRBD1 reflects the table's D call only, with no check against the DNA. TRBV21-1 is tagged as a pseudogene. The CDR3 covers 17 residues. CDR3 region: CASSKAATDLMNTEAFF. Written as DNA, the CDR3 is TGTGCCAGCAGCAAAGCGGCGACAGACCTTATGAACACTGAAGCTTTCTTT.

The chain uses TRBV7-2 and TRBJ1-6; TRBD1 agrees at 11 bases. The V and J ends lost 11 bases and 10 bases, in that order; junction bases with no gene match: 7. This CDR3 is built from 13 residues. Germline V lookup: CDR1 SGHTA, CDR2 FQGNSA. The CDR3 here is CAESDRGRSPLHF. CDR3 in DNA: TGTGCCGAGTCGGACAGGGGGCGATCACCCCTCCACTTT.

This chain connects TRBV7-2 to TRBJ2-7, with 9 bases aligning to TRBD2. Germline V lookup: CDR1 SGHTA, CDR2 FQGNSA. The length of the CDR3 is 16 residues. V dropped 1 base and J dropped 2; count of bases not matched to a gene: 6. The CDR3, as DNA: TGTGCCAGCAGCTTAGGGGCGGGGGGGCCGCCCTACGAGCAGTACTTC. Translation: CASSLGAGGPPYEQYF.